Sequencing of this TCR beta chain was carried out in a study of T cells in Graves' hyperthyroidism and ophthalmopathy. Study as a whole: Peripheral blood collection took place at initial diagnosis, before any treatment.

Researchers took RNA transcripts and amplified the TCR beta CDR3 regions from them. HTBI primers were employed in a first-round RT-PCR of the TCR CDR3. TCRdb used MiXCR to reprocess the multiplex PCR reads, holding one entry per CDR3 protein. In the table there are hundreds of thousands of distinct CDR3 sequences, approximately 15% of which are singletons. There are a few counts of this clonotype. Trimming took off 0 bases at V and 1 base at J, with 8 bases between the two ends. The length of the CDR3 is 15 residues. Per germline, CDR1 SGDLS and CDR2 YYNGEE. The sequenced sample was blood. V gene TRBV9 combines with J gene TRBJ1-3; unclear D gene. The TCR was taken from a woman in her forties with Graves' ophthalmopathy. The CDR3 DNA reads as TGTGCCAGCAGCGTAGCGGCCGTTTCTGGAAACACCATATATTTT. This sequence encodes CASSVAAVSGNTIYF.